The 26 T cell receptor beta chains presented below share a single source sample, sequenced in a study of T cell repertoires in cytomegalovirus infection. TCRdb redid the calling of the reads with MiXCR, one entry per CDR3 protein. The sample has approximately 76,000 distinct CDR3 sequences, about 4% seen once; the top ten hold around 4.9%. Input material: PBMCs. These receptors were taken from a human donor in good health (CMV status not recorded). Some clones in this sample may be carry-over from other donors' samples.

This clonotype was observed at least ten times. The chain links TRBV11-1 to TRBJ2-7; D unclear. CDR3 size: 13 residues. The V end lost 1 base, the J end lost 0 bases, and 4 bases lay between the germline ends. Germline CDR1 SGHAT, CDR2 FQDESV (reference sequence). CDR3 sequence: CASSLDSSYEQYF. The CDR3 coding sequence is TGTGCCAGCAGCTTAGACAGCTCCTACGAGCAGTACTTC.

CDR3 sequence reads: CASSSFGEAYGYTF. The CDR3 region has the DNA TGTGCCAGCAGTTCTTTTGGGGAAGCCTATGGCTACACCTTC. The J gene is TRBJ1-2, the V gene TRBV27; no clear D gene. There are 14 residues in the CDR3. Germline CDR1 MNHEY, CDR2 SMNVEV (reference sequence). V was shortened by 4 bases and J by 4 bases, with 13 bases between the two germline ends.

This clonotype was picked up many times. The chain employs TRBV7-8 and TRBJ2-7; possibly TRBD1 for D (6 bases). Trimming stripped 3 bases from V and 2 bases from J, with 17 bases between. The CDR3 has 16 residues. Germline assignment: CDR1 SGHVS and CDR2 FQNEAQ. The CDR3: CASSFPSLDRPYEQYF. For the CDR3, the DNA is TGTGCCAGCAGCTTCCCCAGTTTGGACAGACCCTACGAGCAGTACTTC.

This clonotype has at least ten counts. The chain is built from TRBV28 and TRBJ2-7, with 9 bases that match TRBD1. CDR1 is MDHEN and CDR2 is SYDVKM in the germline V gene. CDR3 size: 16 residues. The trim removed 3 bases at V and 8 bases at J, leaving 14 bases unmatched. The CDR3 bases are TGTGCCAGCAGTTTCCAGGGTGGACAGGGGAAAAGTAAGCAGTACTTC. Its translation: CASSFQGGQGKSKQYF.

This clonotype was recorded at least ten times. V and J are TRBV20-1 and TRBJ1-6; D might be TRBD1 (5 bases). V was pared by 2 bases and J by 10 bases, with 12 bases between. The germline gives CDR1 DFQATT, CDR2 SNEGSKA (reference sequence). The CDR3 is 13 residues long. CDR3 bases: TGCAGTGCTAGACCCAGGGAGTACTCACCCCTCCACTTT. As protein: CSARPREYSPLHF.

This clonotype showed up many times. The chain joins TRBV7-2 to TRBJ1-5, with 7 nucleotides matching TRBD1. The CDR3 runs to 18 residues. Trimming took 0 bases from V and 1 from J; bases not matched to a gene: 9. Per the germline V gene, CDR1 is SGHTA and CDR2 is FQGNSA. The CDR3 DNA reads TGTGCCAGCAGCTTAGCGGCCCCGGGACAGAGGAGCAATCAGCCCCAGCATTTT. Translating it yields CASSLAAPGQRSNQPQHF. Filled out from reference TRBV7-2 and TRBJ1-5, the complete variable domain reads GAGVSQSPSNKVTEKGKDVELRCDPISGHTALYWYRQSLGQGLEFLIYFQGNSAPDKSGLPSDRFSAERTGGSVSTLTIQRTQQEDSAVYLCASSLAAPGQRSNQPQHFGDGTRLSIL.

At least ten counts were recorded for this clonotype. The J gene is TRBJ1-1, the V gene TRBV19; a weak D match, TRBD1 (5 bases). The CDR3 has 18 amino acids. Germline V gene data show CDR1 as LNHDA and CDR2 as SQIVND (reference sequence). V lost 8 bases to trimming and J lost 3 bases, with 28 bases between them. The CDR3 region is CASWVVEGPTTIDTEAFF. In DNA form, the CDR3 reads TGTGCCAGTTGGGTAGTGGAGGGGCCCACCACCATCGACACTGAAGCTTTCTTT.

This clonotype showed up many times. The V call is TRBV5-4, the J call TRBJ1-6; D is undetermined. This CDR3 spans 13 amino acids. Germline V gene sequence: CDR1 SGHNT, CDR2 YYREEE (reference sequence). Trimming stripped 0 bases from V and 8 bases from J, with 6 bases between. CDR3 sequence: CASSLERDSPLHF. CDR3 coding DNA: TGTGCCAGCAGCTTGGAGAGGGATTCACCCCTCCACTTT.

The sample holds many counts of this clonotype. The chain uses TRBV4-3 and TRBJ2-7, with 7 bases that match TRBD1. The CDR3 runs 14 residues. The V segment lost 4 bases and the J segment 3 bases; nucleotides outside the gene matches: 6. Per the germline V gene, CDR1 is LGHNA and CDR2 is YSLEER. The CDR3 DNA reads TGCGCCAGCAGCCCCCGACAGGGCAACTACGAGCAGTACTTC. Its translation: CASSPRQGNYEQYF.

The table lists this clonotype with many counts. The chain links TRBV2 to TRBJ2-5, with D perhaps TRBD2 (6 bases). This CDR3 spans 18 amino acids. Germline V CDR1 and CDR2: SNHLY, FYNNEI. Trimming left V 0 bases short and J 1 base short, with 18 bases between. DNA of the CDR3: TGTGCCAGCAGTGAAGCCCTAGCCGCACACGGGGGCCAAGAGACCCAGTACTTC. Its protein is CASSEALAAHGGQETQYF.

This clonotype was counted many times. The rearrangement links TRBV6-5 to TRBJ1-2, with no clear D. The CDR3 has 15 amino acids. Germline loops: CDR1 MNHEY, CDR2 SVGAGI. V dropped 0 bases and J dropped 0 bases, with 8 bases sitting between them. CDR3 loop: CASSYSTDSNYGYTF. The CDR3 nucleotides read TGTGCCAGCAGTTACTCCACAGACTCTAACTATGGCTACACCTTC.

There are many counts of this clonotype. The chain joins TRBV7-8 to TRBJ2-3, with 7 bases matching TRBD1. The CDR3 length is 14 residues. V dropped 4 bases and J dropped 1; count of bases not matched to a gene: 2. Germline CDR1 SGHVS, CDR2 FQNEAQ. In DNA, the CDR3 is TGTGCCAGCAGCTCGGGACAGCGCACAGATACGCAGTATTTT. Translation gives CASSSGQRTDTQYF.

This clonotype has just a few counts. The chain uses TRBV10-3 and TRBJ2-5; no clear D. Germline CDR1 is ENHRY and CDR2 is SYGVKD. V dropped 2 bases and J dropped 0 bases, with 1 base sitting between them. This CDR3 contains 12 residues. CDR3 amino acids: CAISENQETQYF. CDR3 nucleotide sequence: TGTGCCATCAGTGAGAACCAAGAGACCCAGTACTTC.

This clonotype was found many times. The chain joins TRBV10-3 to TRBJ2-7; 8 bases match TRBD2. CDR1 and CDR2 (germline): ENHRY, SYGVKD. The J segment lost 2 bases and the V segment lost 2 bases, leaving 5 bases of the junction unmatched. The CDR3 consists of 15 residues. CDR3: CAISERGGSTYEQYF. CDR3 nucleotide sequence: TGTGCCATCAGTGAGCGCGGGGGGAGCACCTACGAGCAGTACTTC.

This clonotype was detected many times. The CDR3: CASSSRTPGLAASLHSYEQYF. DNA for the CDR3: TGTGCCAGTAGTTCCCGAACACCGGGACTAGCGGCGTCCCTACACTCCTACGAGCAGTACTTC. The chain recombines TRBV19 with TRBJ2-7; 11 bases fit TRBD2. With 5 bases clipped from V and 0 bases from J, the junction kept 21 bases outside the gene matches. CDR1 LNHDA and CDR2 SQIVND come from the germline V gene (reference sequence). The CDR3 sequence is 21 residues long.

This clonotype showed up just a few times. This chain connects TRBV28 to TRBJ2-2; D not certain. This CDR3 has 12 residues. Germline V CDR1 and CDR2: MDHEN, SYDVKM. The V and J ends lost 6 bases and 5 bases respectively, with 7 bases between them. CDR3 sequence: CASRTTTGELFF. The CDR3, as DNA: TGTGCCAGCAGGACAACGACCGGGGAGCTGTTTTTT.

This clonotype showed up many times. The chain links TRBV7-2 to TRBJ2-3; unclear D gene. This CDR3 has 14 residues. The germline CDR1 and CDR2 sequences are SGHTA and FQGNSA. The germline V and J ends were trimmed by 6 bases and 2 bases, with 12 bases remaining between them. The CDR3 DNA is TGTGCCAGCAGGCAAACCGTGGCCACAGATACGCAGTATTTT. Residues: CASRQTVATDTQYF.

The table lists this clonotype with many counts. The chain links TRBV4-1 to TRBJ2-1, with D possibly being TRBD1 (6 bases). Deletions cut 4 bases from V and 3 bases from J, with 13 bases between. This CDR3 contains 15 residues. Germline CDR1 and CDR2: MGHRA and YSYEKL. The CDR3 protein is CASSPTWDNYNEQFF. The CDR3 bases are TGCGCCAGCAGCCCGACTTGGGACAACTACAATGAGCAGTTCTTC.

In this sample, this clonotype turned up many times. V usage is TRBV7-2 and J usage is TRBJ2-7; D is perhaps TRBD2 (6 bases). V lost 11 bases to trimming and J lost 2 bases, with 13 bases between them. Germline-derived CDR1 and CDR2 are SGHTA and FQGNSA. CDR3 length: 12 residues. The DNA for the CDR3 is TGTGCCTCTGGGGGGTCCGCCTACGAGCAGTACTTC. Protein: CASGGSAYEQYF.

This clonotype appeared many times. V gene TRBV28 combines with J gene TRBJ1-1; D uncertain. The germline V and J ends were trimmed by 2 bases and 4 bases, with 8 bases remaining between them. The germline V gene has CDR1 MDHEN and CDR2 SYDVKM. CDR3 length: 13 residues. As DNA, the CDR3 is TGTGCCAGCAGTTTAATTGTTAGCACTGAAGCTTTCTTT. Its translation: CASSLIVSTEAFF.

This clonotype was recorded many times. The chain is built from TRBV7-3 and TRBJ1-1; no reliable D call. The germline V gene encodes CDR1 SGHTA and CDR2 FQGTGA. V was clipped by 5 bases and J by 4 bases, with 17 bases between them. This CDR3 is 15 amino acids long. CDR3 sequence (DNA): TGTGCCAGCAGCGGACGCGACCGAAGGCGCACTGAAGCTTTCTTT. It encodes CASSGRDRRRTEAFF.

A note on this clonotype: A much larger clone is a single base away; this may be a read error. The J gene is TRBJ1-1, the V gene TRBV7-2; the D gene is possibly TRBD1 (6 bases). The CDR3 runs 13 residues. Per germline, CDR1 SGHTA and CDR2 FQGNSA. The DNA of the CDR3 is TGTGCCAGCTGCCGGAAAGGGGACACTGTAGCTTTCTTT. This sequence encodes CASCRKGDTVAFF.

In its sample, this clonotype was seen many times. The chain couples TRBV27 to TRBJ2-3; perhaps TRBD2 as D (6 bases). V gave up 5 bases and J gave up 4 bases, with 16 bases separating them. The length of the CDR3 is 15 residues. Per germline, CDR1 MNHEY and CDR2 SMNVEV (reference sequence). CDR3 sequence reads: CASSPPGAGSDTQYF. CDR3 in DNA: TGTGCCAGCAGTCCCCCTGGTGCGGGGTCAGATACGCAGTATTTT.

Concerning this clonotype: Possible read error: a much larger clone is one base away. The chain is built from TRBV7-9 and TRBJ1-1; TRBD1 might be the D (5 bases). Germline V lookup: CDR1 SEHNR, CDR2 FQNEAQ (reference sequence). There are 14 residues in the CDR3. The DNA for the CDR3 is TGTACCAGCAGCTTAGGGCAGGGAACCACTGAAGCTTTCTTT. Its translation is CTSSLGQGTTEAFF. Full variable domain (remainder filled in from reference TRBV7-9 and TRBJ1-1): DTGVSQNPRHKITKRGQNVTFRCDPISEHNRLYWYRQTLGQGPEFLTYFQNEAQLEKSRLLSDRFSAERPKGSFSTLEIQRTEQGDSAMYLCTSSLGQGTTEAFFGQGTRLTVV.

This clonotype has ten or more counts. The CDR3 DNA follows: TGTGCCAGCAGCTCCTCTACAGCTTATGGCTACACCTTC. Protein product: CASSSSTAYGYTF. The chain is built from TRBV7-2 and TRBJ1-2; D remains unclear. The germline V gene has CDR1 SGHTA and CDR2 FQGNSA. V was shortened by 4 bases and J by 5 bases, with 11 bases between the two germline ends. The CDR3 has 13 residues.

This clonotype was counted many times. This chain uses TRBV19 with TRBJ2-1; 12 nucleotides align to TRBD2. Germline CDR1 is LNHDA and CDR2 is SQIVND (reference sequence). With V trimmed by 6 bases and J by 10 bases, 7 bases remained unmatched. The CDR3 spans 14 residues. The DNA of the CDR3 is TGTGCCAGTAGCGAAAACGGACTAGCGGGGGAGCAGTTCTTC. Protein sequence: CASSENGLAGEQFF.